This is a list of T cell receptor beta chains from one sample in a study of shared clonotypes between healthy human individuals. Sequenced by immunoSEQ multiplex PCR; TCRdb stores in-frame clones only, minus some. Among 400,000 to 600,000 clones listed, more than 75% were seen once. The sample taken for sequencing was PBMCs. The receptor source for this set is a woman between 40 and 50 years old in good health. Some clones in this sample may be carry-over from other donors' samples. Both conserved end residues are part of each CDR3. The order of the fields is D gene, clone size, J gene, V gene, CDR3 protein, CDR3 DNA. The D gene is left open where the match is weak. The listing skips clone size in some rows; elsewhere it reads once, few, many or a size class.

D: TRBD2; size: .; J: TRBJ2-7; V: TRBV30; CDR3: CAWGGGNEQYF; DNA: TGTGCCTGGGGGGGAGGGAACGAGCAGTACTTC
D: TRBD1; size: .; J: TRBJ1-1; V: TRBV19; CDR3: CASRVGQGRTEAFF; DNA: TGTGCCAGTAGGGTAGGACAGGGAAGGACTGAAGCTTTCTTT
D: .; size: .; J: TRBJ2-3; V: TRBV7-9; CDR3: CASSLEDTQYF; DNA: TGTGCCAGCAGCTTAGAAGATACGCAGTATTTT
D: .; size: .; J: TRBJ1-2; V: TRBV6-5; CDR3: CASRPSTGNHYGYTF; DNA: TGTGCCAGCAGACCTTCGACAGGCAATCACTATGGCTACACCTTC
D: TRBD1; size: .; J: TRBJ1-1; V: TRBV27; CDR3: CASSGTAFISEAFF; DNA: TGTGCCAGCAGTGGGACAGCCTTTATCAGTGAAGCTTTCTTT
D: .; size: many; J: TRBJ1-1; V: TRBV5-8; CDR3: CASSSTSNTEAFF; DNA: TGTGCCAGCAGTTCCACATCGAACACTGAAGCTTTCTTT
D: .; size: .; J: TRBJ2-3; V: TRBV6-1; CDR3: CASTPKWTDTQYF; DNA: TGTGCCAGCACTCCCAAATGGACAGATACGCAGTATTTT
D: .; size: few; J: TRBJ1-4; V: TRBV7-9; CDR3: CASSLLGLNEKLFF; DNA: TGTGCCAGCAGCTTACTAGGCCTTAATGAAAAACTGTTTTTT
D: .; size: .; J: TRBJ1-2; V: TRBV2; CDR3: CASLERGSFLANYGYTF; DNA: TGTGCCAGCTTGGAGAGGGGCTCCTTCCTAGCTAACTATGGCTACACCTTC
D: .; size: .; J: TRBJ1-3; V: TRBV6-1; CDR3: CASSEPEGLNTIYF; DNA: TGTGCCAGCAGTGAACCCGAGGGGCTGAACACCATATATTTT
D: .; size: once; J: TRBJ2-3; V: TRBV11-2; CDR3: CASSFDRDTQYF; DNA: TGTGCCAGCAGCTTTGACCGGGATACGCAGTATTTT
D: .; size: once; J: TRBJ2-1; V: TRBV10-2; CDR3: CASSESTLGNEQFF; DNA: TGCGCCAGCAGTGAGTCGACTCTTGGCAATGAGCAGTTCTTC
D: .; size: .; J: TRBJ1-3; V: TRBV28; CDR3: CASQTVSDSGNTIYF; DNA: TGTGCCAGCCAGACAGTCTCCGACTCTGGAAACACCATATATTTT
D: TRBD2; size: .; J: TRBJ2-5; V: TRBV28; CDR3: CASSALTGGKETQYF; DNA: TGTGCCAGCAGTGCCCTCACGGGGGGTAAAGAGACCCAGTACTTC
D: .; size: .; J: TRBJ2-5; V: TRBV11-1; CDR3: CASSLSKGLQETQYF; DNA: TGTGCCAGCAGCTTAAGTAAGGGTCTCCAAGAGACCCAGTACTTC
D: TRBD2; size: few; J: TRBJ2-2; V: TRBV7-2; CDR3: CASSRRLAGANTGELFF; DNA: TGTGCCAGCAGCCGAAGACTAGCGGGAGCGAACACCGGGGAGCTGTTTTTT
D: TRBD2; size: .; J: TRBJ2-2; V: TRBV10-3; CDR3: CAILTRLATHTGELFF; DNA: TGTGCCATCCTAACTAGACTAGCGACCCACACCGGGGAGCTGTTTTTT
D: TRBD2; size: .; J: TRBJ2-3; V: TRBV2; CDR3: CASRATSGPNNTQYF; DNA: TGTGCCAGCAGAGCCACTAGCGGACCTAATAATACGCAGTATTTT
D: TRBD1; size: .; J: TRBJ2-5; V: TRBV19; CDR3: CASSTGTGVVGETQYF; DNA: TGTGCCAGTAGTACCGGGACAGGGGTTGTGGGGGAGACCCAGTACTTC
D: .; size: .; J: TRBJ1-4; V: TRBV7-9; CDR3: CASSTIGTVEKLFF; DNA: TGTGCCAGCAGCACCATCGGGACGGTTGAAAAACTGTTTTTT
D: .; size: once; J: TRBJ2-1; V: TRBV27; CDR3: CASSRGRNYNEQFF; DNA: TGTGCCAGCAGCCGTGGCCGGAACTACAATGAGCAGTTCTTC
D: .; size: .; J: TRBJ1-2; V: TRBV14; CDR3: CASESSAHSGYTF; DNA: TGTGCCAGCGAATCTTCGGCGCACTCCGGCTACACCTTC
D: TRBD2; size: few; J: TRBJ2-2; V: TRBV28; CDR3: CASRDSSGRITGELFF; DNA: TGTGCCAGCAGAGACTCTAGCGGGAGAATAACCGGGGAGCTGTTTTTT
D: .; size: .; J: TRBJ2-2; V: TRBV11-2; CDR3: CASSLDGDGELFF; DNA: TGTGCCAGCAGCTTAGATGGGGACGGGGAGCTGTTTTTT
D: TRBD2; size: .; J: TRBJ2-7; V: TRBV27; CDR3: CASRRLTSARDEQYF; DNA: TGTGCCAGCAGGCGATTGACTAGCGCTCGGGACGAGCAGTACTTC
D: TRBD2; size: .; J: TRBJ2-6; V: TRBV11-2; CDR3: CASSSLAVRSGANVLTF; DNA: TGTGCCAGCAGCTCACTAGCGGTCCGCTCTGGGGCCAACGTCCTGACTTTC
D: .; size: .; J: TRBJ1-5; V: TRBV6-5; CDR3: CASSYSSVHNQPQHF; DNA: TGTGCCAGCAGTTACTCGAGCGTCCACAATCAGCCCCAGCATTTT
D: TRBD1; size: many; J: TRBJ2-7; V: TRBV27; CDR3: CASSLSGTGIGYEQYF; DNA: TGTGCCAGCAGTTTATCCGGGACAGGGATAGGTTACGAGCAGTACTTC
D: TRBD2; size: .; J: TRBJ2-7; V: TRBV7-2; CDR3: CASSLEGRAYEQYF; DNA: TGTGCCAGCAGCTTAGAAGGGAGGGCCTACGAGCAGTACTTC
D: TRBD1; size: .; J: TRBJ2-5; V: TRBV28; CDR3: CASSDRDRGQFTQYF; DNA: TGTGCCAGCAGTGACCGGGACAGGGGGCAATTTACCCAGTACTTC
D: .; size: .; J: TRBJ1-1; V: TRBV7-3; CDR3: CASSLLGRNTEAFF; DNA: TGTGCCAGCAGCTTACTCGGGCGGAACACTGAAGCTTTCTTT
D: .; size: many; J: TRBJ1-3; V: TRBV6-5; CDR3: CASSYSLAGTIYF; DNA: TGTGCCAGCAGTTACTCCCTTGCGGGCACCATATATTTT
D: TRBD1; size: once; J: TRBJ1-5; V: TRBV7-8; CDR3: CASSYIWGTVDQPQHF; DNA: TGTGCCAGCAGCTATATTTGGGGGACAGTTGATCAGCCCCAGCATTTT
D: TRBD1; size: few; J: TRBJ2-7; V: TRBV2; CDR3: CASSEDRGDYEQYF; DNA: TGTGCCAGCAGTGAAGACAGGGGGGACTACGAGCAGTACTTC
D: .; size: .; J: TRBJ2-1; V: TRBV5-1; CDR3: CASSLVWGLGSYNGEQFF; DNA: TGCGCCAGCAGCTTGGTTTGGGGACTCGGGTCCTACAATGGTGAGCAGTTCTTC
D: TRBD2; size: once; J: TRBJ2-5; V: TRBV6-1; CDR3: CASSPGGTTQETQYF; DNA: TGTGCCAGCAGTCCCGGTGGGACTACTCAAGAGACCCAGTACTTC
D: TRBD2; size: .; J: TRBJ2-5; V: TRBV7-9; CDR3: CASSPWTSAQETQYF; DNA: TGTGCCAGCAGCCCTTGGACTAGCGCACAAGAGACCCAGTACTTC
D: TRBD1; size: .; J: TRBJ1-1; V: TRBV5-5; CDR3: CASSPYNRGGTEAFF; DNA: TGTGCCAGCAGCCCTTATAACAGGGGAGGCACTGAAGCTTTCTTT
D: TRBD1; size: many; J: TRBJ2-3; V: TRBV5-4; CDR3: CASSSRDSSSTDTQYF; DNA: TGTGCCAGCAGCTCCCGGGACAGCTCCTCCACAGATACGCAGTATTTT
D: TRBD1; size: few; J: TRBJ2-7; V: TRBV7-9; CDR3: CASSLRIPGQGSYEQYF; DNA: TGTGCCAGCAGCTTGAGGATTCCGGGACAGGGGTCCTACGAGCAGTACTTC
D: .; size: .; J: TRBJ1-4; V: TRBV2; CDR3: CATQLGTTTNEKLFF; DNA: TGTGCCACCCAACTAGGAACTACAACTAATGAAAAACTGTTTTTT
D: TRBD2; size: .; J: TRBJ2-1; V: TRBV5-1; CDR3: CASSLALAGDNEQFF; DNA: TGCGCCAGCAGCTTGGCCCTAGCGGGGGACAATGAGCAGTTCTTC
D: .; size: once; J: TRBJ1-5; V: TRBV19; CDR3: CASSIVESGYQPQHF; DNA: TGTGCCAGTAGTATCGTAGAGTCGGGGTATCAGCCCCAGCATTTT
D: .; size: once; J: TRBJ2-7; V: TRBV7-8; CDR3: CASSPWGATSSYEQYF; DNA: TGTGCCAGCAGCCCATGGGGGGCCACCAGCTCCTACGAGCAGTACTTC
D: .; size: .; J: TRBJ2-6; V: TRBV7-3; CDR3: CASSPRTESGANVLTF; DNA: TGTGCCAGCAGCCCGCGGACCGAATCTGGGGCCAACGTCCTGACTTTC
D: TRBD2; size: .; J: TRBJ2-1; V: TRBV11-2; CDR3: CASSVASGVSSYNEQFF; DNA: TGTGCCAGCAGCGTTGCTAGCGGGGTGTCATCCTACAATGAGCAGTTCTTC
D: .; size: .; J: TRBJ1-1; V: TRBV7-2; CDR3: CASSSPEWIRDTEAFF; DNA: TGTGCCAGCAGCTCCCCTGAGTGGATTCGGGACACTGAAGCTTTCTTT
D: .; size: .; J: TRBJ2-1; V: TRBV27; CDR3: CASKAGPRNEQFF; DNA: TGTGCCAGCAAGGCGGGACCTCGCAATGAGCAGTTCTTC
D: TRBD2; size: once; J: TRBJ2-1; V: TRBV5-1; CDR3: CASSLPPGAAGGFEQFF; DNA: TGCGCCAGCAGCTTGCCCCCGGGGGCAGCGGGAGGGTTTGAGCAGTTCTTC
D: .; size: .; J: TRBJ1-5; V: TRBV13; CDR3: CASSFYSNQPQHF; DNA: TGTGCCAGCAGCTTCTATAGCAATCAGCCCCAGCATTTT
D: TRBD1; size: once; J: TRBJ1-4; V: TRBV28; CDR3: CASSIDRGANEKLFF; DNA: TGTGCCAGCAGTATTGACAGGGGCGCTAATGAAAAACTGTTTTTT
D: .; size: .; J: TRBJ2-7; V: TRBV28; CDR3: CASSSGTRTYEQYF; DNA: TGTGCCAGCAGTTCCGGGACAAGAACCTACGAGCAGTACTTC
D: .; size: .; J: TRBJ1-4; V: TRBV27; CDR3: CASSLRSVRGITNEKLFF; DNA: TGTGCCAGCAGTTTAAGGTCCGTGAGAGGGATCACTAATGAAAAACTGTTTTTT
D: .; size: once; J: TRBJ2-5; V: TRBV5-1; CDR3: CASSLGRRTQETQYF; DNA: TGCGCCAGCAGCTTAGGCCGGAGGACACAAGAGACCCAGTACTTC
D: .; size: few; J: TRBJ2-1; V: TRBV19; CDR3: CASTSPAGEQFF; DNA: TGTGCCAGTACCTCCCCCGCGGGTGAGCAGTTCTTC
D: .; size: .; J: TRBJ1-5; V: TRBV19; CDR3: CASSMVGQDANQPQHF; DNA: TGTGCCAGTAGTATGGTAGGGCAGGACGCCAATCAGCCCCAGCATTTT